This is a list of T cell receptor beta chains from one sample in a study of cytotoxic CD8 clonotypes in ibrutinib-treated CLL. Here immunoSEQ multiplex PCR was the method, and the copy in TCRdb shows in-frame clones only, minus some. The data show some 15,000 clones, with around 64% seen just once and 12% held by the top ten. The material was PBMCs, obtained before ibrutinib treatment. The receptors here all came from a human donor with chronic lymphocytic leukemia. Both conserved end residues are part of each CDR3. Fields, in order: V gene, CDR3 protein.

TRBV7-6 | CASSLLEETQYF
TRBV4-2 | CASSPQGNNEQFF
TRBV27 | CASRDKSYNEQFF
TRBV7-8 | CASSLGQGDTEAFF
TRBV6-6 | CASSLRAGRDTQYF
TRBV5-5 | CASSSTGATGNTIYF
TRBV5-4 | CASSANREEKLFF
TRBV6-1 | CASSVEEDTEAFF
TRBV6-1 | CASRLVPPNEQFF
TRBV27 | CASRGTSGTTTQYF
TRBV14 | CASSPRRGGKLFF
TRBV5-4 | CASSPDLSGNTIYF
TRBV5-1 | CASSPGLAARRSETQYF
TRBV7-9 | CASSLSGRTTSYGYTF
TRBV2 | CASSLFWGPNTGELFF
TRBV12-2 | CASRSLTPMVRDEKLFF
TRBV28 | CASSYRGPPQHF
TRBV5-1 | CASSLAGGFYNEQFF
TRBV4-2 | CASSTGTGDWSYEQYF
TRBV27 | CASRPTGLGRQRGPYEQYF
TRBV29-1 | CSVEGVGSETQYF
TRBV19 | CASSVDIHSNQPQHF
TRBV10-3 | CAISHAGGRGTDTQYF
TRBV9 | CASSGGDPTLPTDTQYF
TRBV6-1 | CASRADRAGGYTF
TRBV7-6 | CASSYRRGLANNEQFF
TRBV6-6 | CASGSGSSYNEQFF
TRBV7-8 | CASSITDSGNTIYF
TRBV5-3 | CARSCPGTGPNSYNEQFF
TRBV5-1 | CASSRDYPQETQYF
TRBV19 | CASSMTSGRVDTQYF
TRBV18 | CASSPPGLYNEQFF
TRBV2 | CASSDSIATNEKLFF
TRBV11-2 | CASSLEIRGSWGLNEQYF
TRBV27 | CASSIRFPGRPLHF
TRBV7-9 | CASSWGTGRTDTQYF
TRBV21-1 | CASSKGGTGKSSNQPQHF
TRBV15 | CATRKGGPYNEQFF
TRBV6-6 | CATSSQNSPLHF
TRBV2 | CASMGTSQSTDTQYF